The clone carrying this T cell receptor (beta chain) was detected many times. As yet, its antigen is unknown. This entry is derived from a study of spatial heterogeneity in lung cancer. Time point meaning: sample taken at primary tumor resection. Sequencing was performed on whole RNA extracted from tumor and nontumor lung tissue, or from frozen PBMC, and the material was left unsorted. TCRdb analysed the 5' RACE reads with MiXCR anew, one entry per CDR3 protein. The sample lists 60,000 or so distinct CDR3 sequences, roughly 6.4% occurring once. General study findings and limits: Blood carried ubiquitous expanded tumor TCRs more at resection than follow-up.

This TCR derives from a female donor with early-stage non-small cell lung cancer. This specimen consisted of PBMCs, obtained at surgery.

For the CDR3, the DNA is TGTGCCAGCAGCTGGACACTAGCGGGAGTGGAAGAGACCCAGTACTTC. Translating gives CASSWTLAGVEETQYF. The chain combines TRBV7-2 with TRBJ2-5; 11 bases map to TRBD2. This CDR3 contains 16 residues. Looked up from germline, CDR1 is SGHTA and CDR2 is FQGNSA. Trimming took 4 bases from V and 3 from J; bases not matched to a gene: 7.